This TCR beta chain derives from a study of cytomegalovirus exposure and HLA in healthy donors. Study observations and caveats: Previous analysis showed most TCR beta V segments were productive about 90% or about 30% of the time.

Notes on this clone: No antigen is known for it.

Primers for the PCR totalled 60 Vbeta and 13 Jbeta. The data were produced by immunoSEQ multiplex PCR, yet TCRdb's version contains in-frame clones alone and is incomplete. The sample carries around 120,000 clones, around 70% recorded once. Germline CDR1 and CDR2: GTSNPN and SVGIG (reference sequence). The V gene lost 0 bases and the J gene lost 1 base, with 12 bases spanning the gap. This CDR3 has 15 residues. This clonotype was sampled from a man between 40 and 49 years old in good health and CMV-seropositive. V usage is TRBV30 and J usage is TRBJ2-5; TRBD2 might be the D (6 bases). Sequencing was performed on PBMCs. Here the CDR3 DNA reads TGTGCCTGGAGTGTTGTGGGAGCGGGCCAAGAGACCCAGTACTTC. It specifies CAWSVVGAGQETQYF.